This T cell receptor beta chain was found in a study of T cell responses to AZD1222 COVID-19 vaccine. About the research overall: It was second doses at about 4 or about 12 weeks that were pooled.

Study findings and constraints: Repertoires in all cases were sampled only once the peak T cell response had passed. Baseline antibody screening turned up just six seropositive AZD1222 recipients.

V lost 5 bases and J lost 0; bases outside the gene matches: 3. Germline assignment: CDR1 SGHAT and CDR2 FQDESV (reference sequence). The CDR3 loop spans 15 amino acids. Comment on this clone: Antigen: not known.

Assay: immunoSEQ multiplex PCR; the TCRdb copy retains only in-frame clones and omits some. The repertoire has roughly 130,000 clones, 75% to 90% of them found once; the top ten carry roughly 1.7%. The sequence was obtained from an adult in good health. The chain has TRBV11-1 and TRBJ1-4; 7 positions match TRBD1. Sequenced here: peripheral blood, sampled on day 0 of AZD1222 vaccination. CDR3 DNA sequence: TGTGCCAGCAGCCTGGGGACAGCAACTAATGAAAAACTGTTTTTT. Its translation is CASSLGTATNEKLFF.